This T cell receptor (beta chain) was obtained from a study of regulatory T cells in long-lasting Graves disease. In this sample, this clonotype turned up a few times. One base away lies a much larger clone, so this may be a sequencing read error. Indicated time point: newly diagnosed GD, antithyroid drugs for less than 3 months. RNA extracted from PBMCs served as the sequencing template. Graves' disease diagnosis relied on American Thyroid Association guidelines. The EDTA tubes were filled with 8.5 to 9.5 milliliters of drawn peripheral blood. Both iRepertoire HTBI primers and Arm-PCR of CDR3 regions were used to build the TCR beta libraries. Each CDR3 protein is one row after TCRdb ran MiXCR on the multiplex PCR reads. The sample holds 440,000 or so distinct CDR3 sequences, about 15% seen once. These data are also associated with another study on T cells in Graves' hyperthyroidism and ophthalmopathy. In that study: Orbital computed tomography, thyroid ultrasound, serum thyroxine and TRAb, and clinical symptoms together informed the diagnoses. Most expanded thyroid clonotypes above 0.001 recurred in blood.

The receptor's source is a woman aged 25 to 45 with Graves disease. The material was peripheral blood mononuclear cells (PBMCs), obtained at new diagnosis, from a patient treated with antithyroid drugs.

The CDR3 DNA follows: TGTGCCAGCAGCTTGCCTGGAGAGGAGAACACTGGAGCTTTCTTT. Its translation: CASSLPGEENTGAFF. This chain links TRBV5-6 with TRBJ1-1; D gene uncertain. This CDR3 spans 15 amino acids. Per the germline V gene, CDR1 is SGHDT and CDR2 is YYEEEE.